This T cell receptor beta chain originates from a study of T and B cells in COVID-19 patients. This CDR3 has 13 amino acids. V lost 4 bases to trimming and J lost 3 bases; unmatched junction nucleotides: 3. Germline lookup yields CDR1 DFQATT and CDR2 SNEGSKA (reference sequence). BIOMED2 TRB-A/B primer pools were used in multiplex TRB PCR. From the multiplex PCR reads, TCRdb called clonotypes with MiXCR, one entry per CDR3 protein. The table has 18,000 or so distinct CDR3 sequences, 36% seen once. From blood, roughly 220-550 ng of genomic DNA served as TRB template. V is TRBV20-1 and J is TRBJ2-7; TRBD2 matches 10 bases. The source material was blood. The clonotype originates from a human donor with active COVID-19. CDR3 nucleotides: TGCAGTGCTACTAGCGGGGGCCTCTACGAGCAGTACTTC. This translates into CSATSGGLYEQYF.